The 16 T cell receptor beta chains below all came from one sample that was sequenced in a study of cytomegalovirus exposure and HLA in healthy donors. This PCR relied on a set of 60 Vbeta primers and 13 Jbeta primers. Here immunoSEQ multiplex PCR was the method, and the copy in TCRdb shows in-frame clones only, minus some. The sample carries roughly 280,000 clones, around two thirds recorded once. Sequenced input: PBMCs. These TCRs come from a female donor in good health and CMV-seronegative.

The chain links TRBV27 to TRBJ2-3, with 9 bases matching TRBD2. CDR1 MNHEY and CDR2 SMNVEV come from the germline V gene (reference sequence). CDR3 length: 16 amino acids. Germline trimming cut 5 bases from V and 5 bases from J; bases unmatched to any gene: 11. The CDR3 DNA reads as TGTGCCAGCAGTCCACTAGCGGGTTTTGGGGGAGATACGCAGTATTTT. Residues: CASSPLAGFGGDTQYF.

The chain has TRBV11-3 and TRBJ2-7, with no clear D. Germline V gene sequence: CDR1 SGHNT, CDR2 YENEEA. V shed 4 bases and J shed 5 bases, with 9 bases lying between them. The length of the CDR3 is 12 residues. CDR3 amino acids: CASSSRKDEQYF. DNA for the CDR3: TGTGCCAGCAGCTCTAGGAAGGACGAGCAGTACTTC. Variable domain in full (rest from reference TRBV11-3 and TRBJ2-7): EAGVVQSPRYKIIEKKQPVAFWCNPISGHNTLYWYLQNLGQGPELLIRYENEEAVDDSQLPKDRFSAERLKGVDSTLKIQPAELGDSAVYLCASSSRKDEQYFGPGTRLTVT.

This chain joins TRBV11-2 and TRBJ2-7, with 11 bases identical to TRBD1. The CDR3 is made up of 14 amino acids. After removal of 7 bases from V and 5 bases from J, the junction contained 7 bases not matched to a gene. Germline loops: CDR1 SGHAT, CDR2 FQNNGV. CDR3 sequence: CASNTGTGGHEQYF. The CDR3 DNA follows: TGTGCCAGCAACACCGGGACAGGGGGGCACGAGCAGTACTTC.

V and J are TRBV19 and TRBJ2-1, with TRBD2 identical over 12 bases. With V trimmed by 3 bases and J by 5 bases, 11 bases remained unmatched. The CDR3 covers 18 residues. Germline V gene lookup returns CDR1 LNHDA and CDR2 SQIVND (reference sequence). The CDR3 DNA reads TGTGCCAGTAGTATGTATTTCTGGGCTAGCGGGAGGGACAATGAGCAGTTCTTC. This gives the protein CASSMYFWASGRDNEQFF.

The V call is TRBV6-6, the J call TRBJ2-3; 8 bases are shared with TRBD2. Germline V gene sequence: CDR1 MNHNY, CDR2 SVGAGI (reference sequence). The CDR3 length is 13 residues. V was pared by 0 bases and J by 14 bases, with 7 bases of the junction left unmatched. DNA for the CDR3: TGTGCCAGCAGTTACTCGAAAAGCGGGGGACCGTATTTT. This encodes CASSYSKSGGPYF.

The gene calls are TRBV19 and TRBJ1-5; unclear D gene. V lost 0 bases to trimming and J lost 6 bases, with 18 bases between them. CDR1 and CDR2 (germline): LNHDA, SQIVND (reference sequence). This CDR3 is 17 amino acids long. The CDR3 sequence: CASSIDPRRDGFQPQHF. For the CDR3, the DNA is TGTGCCAGTAGTATAGACCCCCGACGGGATGGTTTTCAGCCCCAGCATTTT. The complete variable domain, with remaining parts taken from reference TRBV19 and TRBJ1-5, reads DGGITQSPKYLFRKEGQNVTLSCEQNLNHDAMYWYRQDPGQGLRLIYYSQIVNDFQKGDIAEGYSVSREKKESFPLTVTSAQKNPTAFYLCASSIDPRRDGFQPQHFGDGTRLSIL.

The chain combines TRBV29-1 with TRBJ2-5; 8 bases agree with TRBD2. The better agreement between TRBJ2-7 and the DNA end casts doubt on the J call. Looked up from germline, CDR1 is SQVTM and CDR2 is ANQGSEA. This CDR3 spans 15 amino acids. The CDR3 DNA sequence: TGCAGCGTTGAGTGGCCCGCGGGAGGACCCTACGAGCAGTACTTC. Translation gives CSVEWPAGGPYEQYF.

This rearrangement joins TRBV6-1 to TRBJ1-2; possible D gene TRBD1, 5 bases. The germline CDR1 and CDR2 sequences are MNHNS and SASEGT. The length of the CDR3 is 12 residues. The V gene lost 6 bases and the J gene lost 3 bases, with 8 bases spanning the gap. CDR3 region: CASSRVDYGYTF. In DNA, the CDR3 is TGTGCCAGCAGCAGGGTAGACTATGGCTACACCTTC.

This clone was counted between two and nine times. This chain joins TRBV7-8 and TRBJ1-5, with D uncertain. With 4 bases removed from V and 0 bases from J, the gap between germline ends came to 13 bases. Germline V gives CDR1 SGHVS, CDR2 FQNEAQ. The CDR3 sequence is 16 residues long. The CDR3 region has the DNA TGTGCCAGCAGCTCGGAGAGGGTGTATAGCAATCAGCCCCAGCATTTT. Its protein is CASSSERVYSNQPQHF.

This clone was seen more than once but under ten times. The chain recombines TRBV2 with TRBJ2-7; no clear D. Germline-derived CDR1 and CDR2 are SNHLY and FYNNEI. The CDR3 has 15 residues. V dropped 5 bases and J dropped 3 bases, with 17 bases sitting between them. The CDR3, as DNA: TGTGCCAGCAGTCTCGATAGGTACCCAGGCTACGAGCAGTACTTC. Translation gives CASSLDRYPGYEQYF.

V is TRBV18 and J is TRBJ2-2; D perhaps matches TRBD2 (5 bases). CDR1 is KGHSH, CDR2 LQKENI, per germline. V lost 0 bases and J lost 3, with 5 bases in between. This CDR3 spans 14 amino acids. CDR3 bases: TGTGCCAGCTCACCACCCGGGGACACCGGGGAGCTGTTTTTT. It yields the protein CASSPPGDTGELFF. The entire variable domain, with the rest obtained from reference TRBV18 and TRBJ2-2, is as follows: NAGVMQNPRHLVRRRGQEARLRCSPMKGHSHVYWYRQLPEEGLKFMVYLQKENIIDESGMPKERFSAEFPKEGPSILRIQQVVRGDSAAYFCASSPPGDTGELFFGEGSRLTVL.

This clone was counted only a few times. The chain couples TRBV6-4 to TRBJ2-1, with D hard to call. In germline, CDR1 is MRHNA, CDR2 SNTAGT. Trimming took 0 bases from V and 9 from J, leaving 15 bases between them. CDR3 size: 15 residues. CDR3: CASSDSPGFGGEQFF. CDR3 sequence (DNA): TGTGCCAGCAGTGACTCGCCCGGGTTTGGTGGTGAGCAGTTCTTC.

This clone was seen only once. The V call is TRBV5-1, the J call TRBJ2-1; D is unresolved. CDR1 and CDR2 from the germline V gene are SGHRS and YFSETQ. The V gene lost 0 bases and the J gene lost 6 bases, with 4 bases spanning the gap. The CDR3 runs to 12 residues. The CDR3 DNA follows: TGCGCCAGCAGCTTGGCGGGCAATGAGCAGTTCTTC. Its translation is CASSLAGNEQFF.

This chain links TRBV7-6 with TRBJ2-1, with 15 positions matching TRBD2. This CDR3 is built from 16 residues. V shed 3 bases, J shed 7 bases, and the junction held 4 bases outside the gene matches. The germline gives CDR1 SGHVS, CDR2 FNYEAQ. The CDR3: CASSLVGTSGRNEQFF. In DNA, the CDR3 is TGTGCCAGCAGCTTGGTTGGGACTAGCGGGAGGAATGAGCAGTTCTTC.

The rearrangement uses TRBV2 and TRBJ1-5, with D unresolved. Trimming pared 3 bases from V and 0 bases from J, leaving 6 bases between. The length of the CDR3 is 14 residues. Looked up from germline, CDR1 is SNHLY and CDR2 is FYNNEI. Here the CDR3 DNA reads TGTGCCAGCAGTGAGACTTATAGCAATCAGCCCCAGCATTTT. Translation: CASSETYSNQPQHF.

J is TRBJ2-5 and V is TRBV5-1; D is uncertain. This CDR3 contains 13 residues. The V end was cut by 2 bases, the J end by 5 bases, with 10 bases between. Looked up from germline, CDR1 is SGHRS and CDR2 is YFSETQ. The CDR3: CASSLPLAETQYF. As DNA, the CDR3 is TGCGCCAGCAGCTTACCCCTCGCGGAGACCCAGTACTTC.